The 17 T cell receptor beta chains below all came from one sample that was sequenced in a study of blood T cell repertoires in COVID-19. Clones were sequenced by immunoSEQ multiplex PCR, and TCRdb holds only the in-frame ones, with some missing. The data hold over 150,000 clones, with around nine tenths observed a single time. The specimen sequenced was peripheral blood. Every receptor here comes from a man in his forties or fifties with active or convalescent COVID-19.

The CDR3 is CASSFDREAGELFF. CDR3 nucleotides: TGTGCCAGCAGTTTCGACAGGGAAGCCGGGGAGCTGTTTTTT. The chain has TRBV28 and TRBJ2-2; 7 nucleotides agree with TRBD1. V lost 3 bases to trimming and J lost 6 bases; unmatched junction nucleotides: 4. CDR1 is MDHEN, CDR2 SYDVKM, per germline. The CDR3 runs 14 residues.

The J gene is TRBJ2-7, the V gene TRBV6-5; TRBD2 is a possible D gene (6 bases). Germline V gene sequence: CDR1 MNHEY, CDR2 SVGAGI. The ends were cut back, 0 bases at V and 2 bases at J, with 11 bases in the middle. CDR3 size: 15 residues. The CDR3 bases are TGTGCCAGCAGTTACTCGGAGGGTCGGGCCTACGAGCAGTACTTC. Amino acid sequence: CASSYSEGRAYEQYF.

V is TRBV30 and J is TRBJ1-1, with D possibly matching TRBD1 (5 bases). V was clipped by 4 bases and J by 7 bases, with 10 bases between them. Looked up from germline, CDR1 is GTSNPN and CDR2 is SVGIG (reference sequence). The CDR3 is 11 amino acids. CDR3 nucleotide sequence: TGTGCCTGGACCCAGGGTGGTGAAGCTTTCTTT. Amino acids: CAWTQGGEAFF.

The genes are TRBV7-2 and TRBJ1-3; D is ambiguous. CDR3 length: 16 residues. V lost 3 bases and J 0 bases, leaving 12 bases between the germline ends. Germline V lookup: CDR1 SGHTA, CDR2 FQGNSA. Written as DNA, the CDR3 is TGTGCCAGCAGCTTGATGGGAGCGGTCTCTGGAAACACCATATATTTT. This encodes CASSLMGAVSGNTIYF.

CDR3 protein: CASSPARGETQYF. CDR3 DNA sequence: TGTGCCAGCTCACCAGCCAGGGGGGAGACCCAGTACTTC. The rearrangement links TRBV18 to TRBJ2-5; TRBD1 agrees at 7 bases. CDR1 KGHSH and CDR2 LQKENI come from the germline V gene. The CDR3 is made up of 13 amino acids. V gave up 2 bases and J gave up 5 bases; unmatched junction bases: 2.

This clone came up once. The chain employs TRBV27 and TRBJ1-1; 8 bases fit TRBD1. CDR1 MNHEY and CDR2 SMNVEV come from the germline V gene (reference sequence). The CDR3 runs to 16 residues. V was clipped by 5 bases and J by 3 bases; unmatched bases: 11. DNA for the CDR3: TGTGCCAGCAGTATTACAGGGGGATGGTCGTACACTGAAGCTTTCTTT. Translated, it gives CASSITGGWSYTEAFF.

This sequence joins TRBV7-9 and TRBJ2-1; 12 nucleotides agree with TRBD2. Trimming at V came to 3 bases and at J to 0 bases, leaving 6 bases not matched to a gene. The germline gives CDR1 SEHNR, CDR2 FQNEAQ (reference sequence). CDR3 length: 18 amino acids. The CDR3 nucleotides read TGTGCCAGCAGCTTGGGGCTAGCGGGGGGGAGCTCCTACAATGAGCAGTTCTTC. Translating it yields CASSLGLAGGSSYNEQFF.

The chain is built from TRBV5-1 and TRBJ2-7; unclear D gene. This CDR3 region has 13 residues. The germline CDR1 and CDR2 sequences are SGHRS and YFSETQ. V lost 4 bases and J 2 bases, leaving 10 bases between the germline ends. CDR3 region: CASSTESTYEQYF. CDR3 bases: TGCGCCAGCAGCACGGAGAGTACCTACGAGCAGTACTTC.

The genes are TRBV10-3 and TRBJ1-1; 11 bases are shared with TRBD1. The CDR3 loop spans 13 amino acids. The germline V gene encodes CDR1 ENHRY and CDR2 SYGVKD. V lost 10 bases to trimming and J lost 3 bases; unmatched junction nucleotides: 4. The CDR3 sequence: CATGTGGDTEAFF. CDR3 DNA sequence: TGTGCCACAGGGACAGGGGGGGACACTGAAGCTTTCTTT.

The J gene is TRBJ1-5, the V gene TRBV12-5, with 7 nucleotides matching TRBD1. CDR1 is LGHNT, CDR2 FRNRAP, per germline. The CDR3 loop spans 18 amino acids. With V trimmed by 6 bases and J by 0 bases, 14 bases remained unmatched. DNA for the CDR3: TGTGCTAGTGGCTTTTCCCTTACAGGGGTTTATAGCAATCAGCCCCAGCATTTT. Its protein product is CASGFSLTGVYSNQPQHF.

The gene calls are TRBV12-3 or TRBV12-4 and TRBJ1-2; no reliable D call. The CDR3 length is 13 residues. The V gene lost 0 bases and the J gene lost 2 bases, with 4 bases spanning the gap. CDR3 bases: TGTGCCAGCAGTTTAGCCGGGAACTATGGCTACACCTTC. Translated, it gives CASSLAGNYGYTF.

The genes are TRBV7-9 and TRBJ1-4, with D perhaps TRBD1 (6 bases). The germline V and J ends were trimmed by 1 base and 6 bases, with 9 bases remaining between them. The CDR3 covers 14 residues. Looked up from germline, CDR1 is SEHNR and CDR2 is FQNEAQ (reference sequence). In nucleotides, the CDR3 is TGTGCCAGCAGCTTAGGGACAGTTGATGAAAAACTGTTTTTT. It encodes CASSLGTVDEKLFF.

This clone was found once. This sequence joins TRBV9 and TRBJ2-7; 7 bases are shared with TRBD2. CDR1 SGDLS and CDR2 YYNGEE come from the germline V gene. With 5 bases clipped from V and 0 bases from J, the junction kept 5 bases outside the gene matches. The CDR3 extends over 14 amino acids. CDR3 in amino acids: CASSDSGDSYEQYF. The CDR3 region has the DNA TGTGCCAGCAGTGACAGCGGGGACTCCTACGAGCAGTACTTC.

This chain joins TRBV6-4 and TRBJ1-5, with a tentative D call TRBD1 (5 bases). This CDR3 comprises 18 residues. The V gene lost 10 bases and the J gene lost 2 bases, with 27 bases spanning the gap. Per germline, CDR1 MRHNA and CDR2 SNTAGT. CDR3 bases: TGTGCCACCCCTGTCCCAGGGCCCCGACAAAATGGCAATCAGCCCCAGCATTTT. Protein sequence: CATPVPGPRQNGNQPQHF.

The gene calls are TRBV4-3 and TRBJ1-2; D may be TRBD1 (5 bases). The germline V gene has CDR1 LGHNA and CDR2 YSLEER. CDR3 length: 15 amino acids. Trimming left V 3 bases short and J 0 bases short, with 11 bases between. The CDR3 DNA reads TGCGCCAGCAGCCAGGGGCTACAGGCTAACTATGGCTACACCTTC. Protein sequence: CASSQGLQANYGYTF.

The chain carries TRBV3-1 (or the pseudogene TRBV3-2) and TRBJ2-7, with TRBD1 identical over 8 bases. Germline V lookup: CDR1 LGHDT, CDR2 YNNKEL (reference sequence). This CDR3 has 13 residues. J was trimmed by 5 bases and V by 4 bases; bases with no gene match: 4. The CDR3 nucleotides are TGTGCCAGCAGCCCGCAGGGGGCGGACGAGCAGTACTTC. This translates into CASSPQGADEQYF.

J is TRBJ2-7 and V is TRBV6-6; no definite D call. The germline CDR1 and CDR2 sequences are MNHNY and SVGAGI (reference sequence). The CDR3 is 15 amino acids. V was shortened by 0 bases and J by 7 bases, with 16 bases between the two germline ends. The CDR3 nucleotides are TGTGCCAGCAGTTACTCGTGGGCAGGTTCGATTGAGCAGTACTTC. It codes for CASSYSWAGSIEQYF.